This T cell receptor beta chain was sequenced in a study of blood T cells in healthy people across ages (dated by TCRdb to the mid-2010s). With regard to the full study: In model experiments, template switching captured about one uniquely barcoded TCR beta cDNA molecule for every two T cells. Using deep sequencing normalized with unique cDNA molecular identifiers, the study measured how TCR beta repertoire diversity changes with age. The donors were divided into four age groups: young (average about 16 years), middle-aged (almost 40), aged (around 67) and long-lived (roughly 82). To avoid experimental bias, donors of different ages were distributed randomly across sequencing lanes. The study analyzed two additional independent replicas of 1 million unique cDNA reads from the same blood draw for two donors, one aged 18 to 30 and one aged 80 or older.

Systemically healthy Caucasian individuals from Russia, roughly 40 in total and aged about 6 to 100 years, were included as donors. Each donor gave ten milliliters of peripheral blood, collected into EDTA-treated Vacutainer tubes. Ficoll-Paque density-gradient centrifugation was used to isolate PBMCs, with at least 6.5 million per sample. Trizol reagent was used to extract total RNA from PBMCs, with at least 5 micrograms per sample. For every donor, flow cytometry on a PBMC aliquot measured the percentage of naive CD45RAhigh/CD27high T cells. The method behind the library was 5' RACE. A second PCR of roughly 7 to 12 cycles was run with a J-beta primer mix and a sample-barcoded 5' primer. A template-switch 5' adaptor carrying 12 random nucleotides introduced a unique molecular identifier onto each TCR beta cDNA molecule. Each sample yielded at least 2.5 million CDR3-containing paired-end reads. The Mint cDNA synthesis kit, primed by a TRBC-specific oligonucleotide, was used to synthesize first-strand cDNA from all RNA. Following uracil-DNA glycosylase treatment, all cDNA underwent a first 18-cycle PCR with the universal primers M1SS and BC2_uni_R. Per the authors' processing: For normalization, 1 million high-quality reads were randomly selected from each sample, with every read carrying a distinct molecular identifier. Instead of being binned into consensus sequences, reads with shared molecular identifiers were discarded. CDR3 identification, clonotype clustering and error correction used MiTCR with a Q25 quality threshold and the strictest error-elimination algorithm. Lower-bound total TCR beta diversity was estimated with a nonparametric unseen species model using Euler transformation. TCRdb reworked the public reads: Q25 trimming with fastp, MiXCR clone assembly, productive beta chains retained. A single entry per CDR3 protein holds the most common genes and DNA from its merged rows. TCRdb's processing, not the authors', yielded these V and J calls. Recorded for this sample are 1.5 million to 2 million distinct CDR3 sequences; 30% to 40% of them occurred a single time. The ten top clones hold more than 20% of the sample.

A distance of 12 bases separates the germline ends of V and J, which lose 2 bases and 7 bases respectively. The CDR3, from cysteine to phenylalanine, totals 15 residues. The only DNA kept is the CDR3, 45 bases in frame from the first base. CDR1 and CDR2 are read off the germline V gene as MGHRA and YSYEKL. The full study reports these points: The long-lived group showed more naive CD4+ T cells, fewer expanded clones and increased TCR diversity than the aged group, suggesting age selection. Donor CMV infection status was unknown, potentially confounding age-related changes in expanded clonotypes. Conclusive comparison of naive and antigen-experienced compartments was prevented by the profiling of bulk unsorted PBMCs. Estimates of total diversity based on one million sequenced T cells were regarded as lower bounds and as underestimates. As age increased, observed TCR beta diversity per million T cells dropped in a roughly linear way, and a significant reduction was already evident by age roughly 36. A strong correlation was found between observed TCR beta diversity and the percentage of naive T cells measured by flow cytometry.

Note on this clonotype: The antigen it binds to is not known. No per-base quality is available; no much larger clone lies one base away.

Material: blood. This clonotype was sampled from a human donor in good health. In this chain, TRBV4-1 is recombined with TRBJ1-6; a tentative D match to TRBD1 spans 6 bases. In nucleotide form, the sequence is TGCGCCAGCAGCCAATTTGGACAGTGGAATTCACCCCTCCACTTT. Translated, it gives CASSQFGQWNSPLHF.